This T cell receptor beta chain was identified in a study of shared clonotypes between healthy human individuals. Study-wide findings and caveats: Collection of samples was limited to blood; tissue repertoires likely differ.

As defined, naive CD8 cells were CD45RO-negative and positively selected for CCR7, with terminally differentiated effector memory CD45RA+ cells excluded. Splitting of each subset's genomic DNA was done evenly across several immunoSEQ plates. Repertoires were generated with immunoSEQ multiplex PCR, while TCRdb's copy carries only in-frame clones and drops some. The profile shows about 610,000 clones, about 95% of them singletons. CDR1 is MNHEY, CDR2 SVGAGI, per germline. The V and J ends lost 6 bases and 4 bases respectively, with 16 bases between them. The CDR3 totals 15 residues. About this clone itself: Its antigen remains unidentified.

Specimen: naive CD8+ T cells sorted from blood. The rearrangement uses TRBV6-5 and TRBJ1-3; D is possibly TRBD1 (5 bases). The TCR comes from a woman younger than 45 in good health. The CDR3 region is CASSDGTLLGNTIYF. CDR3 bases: TGTGCCAGCAGCGACGGGACTTTATTAGGAAACACCATATATTTT.